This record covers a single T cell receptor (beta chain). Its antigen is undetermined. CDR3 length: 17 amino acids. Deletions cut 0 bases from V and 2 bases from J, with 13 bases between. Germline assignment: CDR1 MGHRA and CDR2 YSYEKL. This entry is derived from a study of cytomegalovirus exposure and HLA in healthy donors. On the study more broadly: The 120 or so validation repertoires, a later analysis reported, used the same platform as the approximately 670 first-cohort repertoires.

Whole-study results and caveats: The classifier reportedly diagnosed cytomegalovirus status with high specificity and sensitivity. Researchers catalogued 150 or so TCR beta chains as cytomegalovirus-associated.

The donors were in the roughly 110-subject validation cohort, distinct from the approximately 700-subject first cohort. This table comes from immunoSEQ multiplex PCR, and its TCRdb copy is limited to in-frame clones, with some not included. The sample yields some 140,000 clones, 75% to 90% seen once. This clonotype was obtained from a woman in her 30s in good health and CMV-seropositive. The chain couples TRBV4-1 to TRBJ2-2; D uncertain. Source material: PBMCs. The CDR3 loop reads CASSQDLAAPNTGELFF. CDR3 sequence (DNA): TGCGCCAGCAGCCAAGATCTTGCGGCACCTAACACCGGGGAGCTGTTTTTT.